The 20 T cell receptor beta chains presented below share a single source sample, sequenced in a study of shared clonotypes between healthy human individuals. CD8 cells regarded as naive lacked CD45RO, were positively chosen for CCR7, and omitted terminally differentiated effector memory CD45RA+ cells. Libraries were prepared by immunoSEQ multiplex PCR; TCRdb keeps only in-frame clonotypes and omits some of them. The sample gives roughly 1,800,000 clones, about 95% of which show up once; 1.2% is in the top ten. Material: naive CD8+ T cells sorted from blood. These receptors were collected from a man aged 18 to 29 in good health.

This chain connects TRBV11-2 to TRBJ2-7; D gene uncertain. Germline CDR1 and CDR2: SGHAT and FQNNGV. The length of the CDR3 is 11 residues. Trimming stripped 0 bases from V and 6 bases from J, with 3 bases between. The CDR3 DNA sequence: TGTGCCAGCAGCTTAGAGGCCGAGCAGTACTTC. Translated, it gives CASSLEAEQYF.

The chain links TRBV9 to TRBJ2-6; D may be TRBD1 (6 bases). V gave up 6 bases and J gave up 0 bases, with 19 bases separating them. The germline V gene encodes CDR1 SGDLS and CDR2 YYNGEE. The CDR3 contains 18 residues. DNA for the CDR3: TGTGCCAGCACGCCTTGGCAGGGACAAATCTCTGGGGCCAACGTCCTGACTTTC. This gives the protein CASTPWQGQISGANVLTF.

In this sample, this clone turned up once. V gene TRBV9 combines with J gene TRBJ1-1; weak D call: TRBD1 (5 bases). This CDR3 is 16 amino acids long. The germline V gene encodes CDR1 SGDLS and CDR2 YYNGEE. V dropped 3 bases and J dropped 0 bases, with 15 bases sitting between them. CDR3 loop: CASSETVGTLNTEAFF. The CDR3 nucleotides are TGTGCCAGCAGCGAAACGGTAGGGACCTTGAACACTGAAGCTTTCTTT.

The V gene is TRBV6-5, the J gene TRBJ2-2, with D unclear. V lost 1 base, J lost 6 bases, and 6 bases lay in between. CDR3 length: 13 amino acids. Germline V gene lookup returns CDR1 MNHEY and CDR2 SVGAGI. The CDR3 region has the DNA TGTGCCAGCAGTTACTATACCCCCGGGGAGCTGTTTTTT. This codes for CASSYYTPGELFF.

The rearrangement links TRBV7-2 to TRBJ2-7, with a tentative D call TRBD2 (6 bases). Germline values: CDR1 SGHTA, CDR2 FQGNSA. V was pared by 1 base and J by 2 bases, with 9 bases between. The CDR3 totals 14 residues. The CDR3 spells CASSLGLVTYEQYF. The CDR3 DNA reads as TGTGCCAGCAGCTTAGGACTAGTTACCTACGAGCAGTACTTC.

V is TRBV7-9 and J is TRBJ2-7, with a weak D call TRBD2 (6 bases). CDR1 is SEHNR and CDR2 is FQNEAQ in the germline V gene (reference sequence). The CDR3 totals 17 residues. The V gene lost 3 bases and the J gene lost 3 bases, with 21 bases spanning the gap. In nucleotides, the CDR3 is TGTGCCAGCAGCTTGGCAGAGACCCCGGGAGCGAACTACGAGCAGTACTTC. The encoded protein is CASSLAETPGANYEQYF.

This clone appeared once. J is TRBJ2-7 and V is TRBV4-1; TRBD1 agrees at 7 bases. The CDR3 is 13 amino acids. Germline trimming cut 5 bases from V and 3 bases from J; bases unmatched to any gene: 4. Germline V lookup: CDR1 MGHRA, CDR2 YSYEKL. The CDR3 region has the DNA TGCGCCAGCAGCACGCGACAGGGCTACGAGCAGTACTTC. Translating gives CASSTRQGYEQYF.

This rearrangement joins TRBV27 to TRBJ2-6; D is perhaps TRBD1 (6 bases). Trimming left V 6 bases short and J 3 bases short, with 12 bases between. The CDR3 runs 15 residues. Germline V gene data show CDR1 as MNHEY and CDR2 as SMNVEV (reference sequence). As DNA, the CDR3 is TGTGCCAGCAGCGGAACAGGGATTGGGGCCAACGTCCTGACTTTC. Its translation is CASSGTGIGANVLTF.

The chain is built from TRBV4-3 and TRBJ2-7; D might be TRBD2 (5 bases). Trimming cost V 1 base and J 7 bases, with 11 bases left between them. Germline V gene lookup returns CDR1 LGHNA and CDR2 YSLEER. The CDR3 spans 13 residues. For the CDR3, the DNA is TGCGCCAGCAGCCAAGGGCTGCCGGGGGAGCAGTACTTC. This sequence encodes CASSQGLPGEQYF.

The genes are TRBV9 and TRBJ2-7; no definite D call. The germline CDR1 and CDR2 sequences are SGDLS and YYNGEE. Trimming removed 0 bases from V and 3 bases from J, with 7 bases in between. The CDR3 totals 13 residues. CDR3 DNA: TGTGCCAGCAGCGTAGGACATGACTACGAGCAGTACTTC. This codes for CASSVGHDYEQYF.

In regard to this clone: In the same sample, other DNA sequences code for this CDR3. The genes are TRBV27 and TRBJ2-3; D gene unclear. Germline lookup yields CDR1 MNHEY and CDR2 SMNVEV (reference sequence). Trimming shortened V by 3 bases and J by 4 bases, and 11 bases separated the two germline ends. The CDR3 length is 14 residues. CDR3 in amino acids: CASSLGGRADTQYF. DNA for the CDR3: TGTGCCAGCAGTTTGGGTGGTCGTGCAGATACGCAGTATTTT.

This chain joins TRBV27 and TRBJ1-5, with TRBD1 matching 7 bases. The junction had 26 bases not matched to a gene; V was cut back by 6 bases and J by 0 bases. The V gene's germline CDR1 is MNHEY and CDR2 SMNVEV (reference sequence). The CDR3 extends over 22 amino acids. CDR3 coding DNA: TGTGCCAGCAGGGTCCTCACCGAACAGGGGATTGTTGTGGCGTATAGCAATCAGCCCCAGCATTTT. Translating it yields CASRVLTEQGIVVAYSNQPQHF.

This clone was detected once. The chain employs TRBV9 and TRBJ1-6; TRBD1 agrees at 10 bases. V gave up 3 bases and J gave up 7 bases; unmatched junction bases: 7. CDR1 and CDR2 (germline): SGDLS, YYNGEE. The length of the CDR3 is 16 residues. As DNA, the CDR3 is TGTGCCAGCAGCGCGACTGGGACAGGGGTGAATTCACCCCTCCACTTT. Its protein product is CASSATGTGVNSPLHF.

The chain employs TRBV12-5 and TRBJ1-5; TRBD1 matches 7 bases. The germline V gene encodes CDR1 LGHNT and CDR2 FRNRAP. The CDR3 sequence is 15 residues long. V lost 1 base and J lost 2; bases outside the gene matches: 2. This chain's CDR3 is CASGLADRGNQPQHF. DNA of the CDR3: TGTGCTAGTGGTTTGGCCGACAGGGGCAATCAGCCCCAGCATTTT.

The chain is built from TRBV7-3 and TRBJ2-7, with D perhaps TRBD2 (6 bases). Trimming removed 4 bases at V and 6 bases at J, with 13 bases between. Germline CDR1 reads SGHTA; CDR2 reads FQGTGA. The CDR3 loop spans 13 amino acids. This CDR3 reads CASSSLAGLEQYF. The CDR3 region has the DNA TGTGCCAGCAGCTCTCTGGCGGGACTCGAGCAGTACTTC.

CDR3: CASSSTRGAVTNTQYF. The CDR3 coding sequence is TGTGCCAGCAGCTCTACCCGTGGAGCGGTTACGAATACGCAGTATTTT. The rearrangement joins TRBV7-9 to TRBJ2-3; tentative D call: TRBD2 (5 bases). The CDR3 is 16 residues long. Germline lookup yields CDR1 SEHNR and CDR2 FQNEAQ (reference sequence). With 4 bases removed from V and 7 bases from J, the gap between germline ends came to 21 bases. The full variable domain, in which reference TRBV7-9 and TRBJ2-3 provide the parts outside the CDR3, is DTGVSQNPRHKITKRGQNVTFRCDPISEHNRLYWYRQTLGQGPEFLTYFQNEAQLEKSRLLSDRFSAERPKGSFSTLEIQRTEQGDSAMYLCASSSTRGAVTNTQYFGPGTRLTVL.

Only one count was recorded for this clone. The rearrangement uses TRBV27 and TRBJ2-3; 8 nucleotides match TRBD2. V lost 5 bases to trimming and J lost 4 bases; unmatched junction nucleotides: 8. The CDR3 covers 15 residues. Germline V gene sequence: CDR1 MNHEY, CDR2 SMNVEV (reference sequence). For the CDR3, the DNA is TGTGCCAGCAGTATCGGGACTAGTGTCGCAGATACGCAGTATTTT. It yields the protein CASSIGTSVADTQYF.

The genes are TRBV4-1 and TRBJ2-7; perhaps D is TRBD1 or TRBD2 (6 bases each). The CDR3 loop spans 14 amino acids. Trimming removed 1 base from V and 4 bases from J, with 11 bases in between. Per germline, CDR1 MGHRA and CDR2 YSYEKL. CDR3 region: CASSQGGARYEQYF. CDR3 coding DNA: TGCGCCAGCAGCCAAGGGGGGGCCAGATACGAGCAGTACTTC.

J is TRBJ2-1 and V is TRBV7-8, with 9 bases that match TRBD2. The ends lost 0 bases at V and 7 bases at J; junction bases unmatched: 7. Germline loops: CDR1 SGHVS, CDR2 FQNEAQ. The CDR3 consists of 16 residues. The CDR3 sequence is CASSLAGTSPSNEQFF. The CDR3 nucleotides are TGTGCCAGCAGCTTAGCCGGGACTAGCCCCAGTAATGAGCAGTTCTTC.

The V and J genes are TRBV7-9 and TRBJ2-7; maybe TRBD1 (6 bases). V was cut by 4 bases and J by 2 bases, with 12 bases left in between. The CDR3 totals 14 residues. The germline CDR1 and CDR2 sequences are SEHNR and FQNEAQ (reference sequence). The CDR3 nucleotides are TGTGCCAGCAGCTACAGGGTCGGGACCTACGAGCAGTACTTC. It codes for CASSYRVGTYEQYF.